The 7 T cell receptor beta chains below all came from one sample that was sequenced in a study of T-cell reconstitution after alpha-beta-depleted transplantation in children. Unique molecular identifiers were used to barcode this TCRbeta library. TCRdb re-derived calls from the PCR reads in MiXCR, one entry per CDR3 protein. The table has about 540,000 distinct CDR3 sequences, about a quarter seen once. Sequencing used PBMCs, obtained before TCRalphabeta/CD19-depleted stem cell transplant. These receptors came from a boy in the first two years of life with Wiskott-Aldrich syndrome, due to receive a stem cell transplant.

The CDR3 DNA follows: TGTGCCAGCAGCCAAGCAGCGGGAGCCCACGAGCAGTACTTC. Translating it yields CASSQAAGAHEQYF. The chain joins TRBV3-1 to TRBJ2-7, with 8 bases that match TRBD2. Germline V gene data show CDR1 as LGHDT and CDR2 as YNNKEL (reference sequence). The CDR3 is made up of 14 amino acids. V was pared by 1 base and J by 5 bases, with 4 bases of the junction left unmatched.

The table lists this clonotype with a few counts. The V gene is TRBV3-1, the J gene TRBJ1-5; D is possibly TRBD1 (6 bases). The CDR3 totals 15 residues. V lost 1 base, J lost 6 bases, and 13 bases lay in between. Germline CDR1 LGHDT, CDR2 YNNKEL (reference sequence). CDR3 DNA: TGTGCCAGCAGCCAAGTCGGGGGGGCGGCTCAGCCCCAGCATTTT. It is translated as CASSQVGGAAQPQHF.

This clonotype has a count of ten or more. V is TRBV20-1 and J is TRBJ2-1; D is ambiguous. V dropped 3 bases and J dropped 4 bases, with 1 base sitting between them. Per the germline V gene, CDR1 is DFQATT and CDR2 is SNEGSKA (reference sequence). The CDR3 consists of 10 residues. CDR3 coding DNA: TGCAGTGCTAGTTACAATGAGCAGTTCTTC. Amino acids: CSASYNEQFF.

This rearrangement joins TRBV12-3 or TRBV12-4 to TRBJ2-2; possibly TRBD2 for D (5 bases). CDR3 length: 15 amino acids. With 8 bases removed from V and 2 bases from J, the gap between germline ends came to 15 bases. The CDR3 loop is CASGPRGINTGELFF. For the CDR3, the DNA is TGTGCCAGCGGGCCTCGAGGGATAAACACCGGGGAGCTGTTTTTT.

This sequence joins TRBV29-1 and TRBJ1-1; no clear D gene. V was cut by 6 bases and J by 3 bases, with 14 bases left in between. The germline V gene has CDR1 SQVTM and CDR2 ANQGSEA. The CDR3 has 13 amino acids. CDR3 protein: CSVQRVLDTEAFF. CDR3 DNA: TGCAGCGTACAGCGGGTGTTGGACACTGAAGCTTTCTTT.

This clonotype turned up a few times. The chain couples TRBV5-1 to TRBJ2-5; 8 nucleotides line up with TRBD1. Germline V lookup: CDR1 SGHRS, CDR2 YFSETQ. The V and J ends lost 3 bases and 2 bases, in that order; junction bases with no gene match: 3. This CDR3 contains 14 residues. CDR3 sequence (DNA): TGCGCCAGCAGCTGGGGGACAGGTCAAGAGACCCAGTACTTC. Its protein product is CASSWGTGQETQYF.

This clonotype came up a few times. CDR3 protein: CATSSSEVVSYNEQFF. CDR3 nucleotide sequence: TGTGCCACCAGCTCCTCCGAGGTTGTGTCCTACAATGAGCAGTTCTTC. The chain joins TRBV24-1 to TRBJ2-1, with D hard to call. Germline lookup yields CDR1 KGHDR and CDR2 SFDVKD. Trimming stripped 7 bases from V and 1 base from J, with 16 bases between. This CDR3 is 16 amino acids long.